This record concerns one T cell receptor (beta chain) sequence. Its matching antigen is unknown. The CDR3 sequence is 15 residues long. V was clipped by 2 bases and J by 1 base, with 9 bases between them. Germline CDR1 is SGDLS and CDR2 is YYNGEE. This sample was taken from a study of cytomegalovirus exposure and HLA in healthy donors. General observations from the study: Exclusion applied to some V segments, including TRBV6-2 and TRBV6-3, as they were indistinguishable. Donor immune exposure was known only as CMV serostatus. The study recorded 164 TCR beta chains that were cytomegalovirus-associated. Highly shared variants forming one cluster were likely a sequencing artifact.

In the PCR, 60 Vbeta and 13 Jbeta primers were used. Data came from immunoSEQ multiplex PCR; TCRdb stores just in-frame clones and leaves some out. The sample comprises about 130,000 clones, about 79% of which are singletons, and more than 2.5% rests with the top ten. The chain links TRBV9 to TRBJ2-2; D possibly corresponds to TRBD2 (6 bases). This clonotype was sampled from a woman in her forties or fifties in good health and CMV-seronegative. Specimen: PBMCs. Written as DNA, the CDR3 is TGTGCCAGCAGCGTCGGGAGCGGGAACACCGGGGAGCTGTTTTTT. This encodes CASSVGSGNTGELFF. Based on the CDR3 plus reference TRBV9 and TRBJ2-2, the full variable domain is DSGVTQTPKHLITATGQRVTLRCSPRSGDLSVYWYQQSLDQGLQFLIQYYNGEERAKGNILERFSAQQFPDLHSELNLSSLELGDSALYFCASSVGSGNTGELFFGEGSRLTVL.